This T cell receptor (beta chain) emerged from a study of T cell responses to AZD1222 COVID-19 vaccine (dated by TCRdb to the early 2020s). Background for the entire study: Because spike-specific TCR depth and breadth did not differ between the two schedules, AZD1222 recipients who got a second dose at roughly 4 weeks were pooled with those who got a second dose at roughly 12 weeks. A total of 233 trial participants underwent TCR sequencing, of whom approximately 210 received two doses of AZD1222 and roughly 25 received two doses of the MenACWY control vaccine. Trial participants were enrolled by age into 18-55, 56-69 and 70-plus year subgroups, with approximately 150, 28 and 58 TCR-sequenced participants respectively.

What the authors observed across the whole study: Participants were mostly white British and included more females than males, and it was suggested by the authors that clonal diversity may have been underestimated. The 56-69-year group was small, and its depth increase did not reach significance, likely because of low power. CD4 TCRs associated with the vaccine covered the entire spike protein, and the dominant responses were in regions 160-218 and 743-854. Nearly half of unique spike-specific TCRs reportedly recognized epitopes outside regions mutated in the B.1.351 and B.1.1.7 variants. No day 14 peak-response samples were available, so repertoires were characterized only after the peak T cell response. Conclusions about previously exposed vaccinees are limited, since just five or six AZD1222 recipients were seropositive for SARS-CoV-2 at baseline. After two AZD1222 doses, both the breadth and the depth of spike-specific TCRs were significantly higher than at day 0 and than in MenACWY recipients.

The CDR3 regions of human TCRbeta chains were analyzed by immunosequencing. Turning to the authors' computational methods: TCRs in the repertoires were compared against a reference library of SARS-CoV-2-specific TCRs that had been generated with the MIRA antigen-specificity platform. Breadth meant the fraction of unique TCRs that were SARS-CoV-2-associated, whereas depth meant the fraction of total T cells that were SARS-CoV-2-associated. Using the MIRA data, every spike-specific TCR was mapped to the spike region that the TCR reacted to and assigned to either a CD4 or a CD8 class. Log10-transformed breadth and depth values were compared by one-way ANOVA with Sidak's multiple comparisons tests. Imported from immuneACCESS, the table was reduced by TCRdb to in-frame sequences with V and J called. These copies leave out some clones; in studies compared against another copy, an unresolved V gene accounts for under half, and the cause of the remainder is not known. Clonal size and the V and J genes are those of that table, whereas D and trimming came from the DNA. This sample comprises 95,000 to 150,000 clones, 80% to 90% of them detected only once. The biggest ten clones account for approximately 1.3% of the sample.

V is reduced by 0 bases and J by 13 bases, leaving a spacing of 16 bases between them. From the germline V gene, CDR1 is LGHNA and CDR2 is YNFKEQ. From cysteine to phenylalanine, the CDR3 is 13 amino acids long. Only the CDR3 DNA is retained, 39 bases long and in frame from the first base. The label giving this sample's time point can be read as: baseline before first vaccination. The vaccinee samples were drawn from two UK trials, COV001 and COV002, one of which was a single-blind randomized controlled phase 2/3 trial testing AZD1222 (ChAdOx1 nCoV-19) in healthy adults. For TCRbeta chain sequencing, PBMC samples from trial participants were taken at day 0 and at day 28 after the second dose. Concerning this clone itself: This clone's antigen is unknown. No clone much larger than this one lies a single base away; base qualities are absent.

The source was peripheral blood, collected on day 0 of AZD1222 vaccination. This clonotype was obtained from an adult in good health. The V gene is TRBV4-2 and the J gene is TRBJ2-7, with TRBD1 perhaps the D gene, on 5 matching bases. The DNA is TGTGCCAGCAGCCAAGAGGTCCAGGGCCGGCTTTACTTC. The translation is CASSQEVQGRLYF.